These 14 T cell receptor beta chains were all obtained from the same sample, sequenced in a study of beta chain features in type 1 diabetes. The whole isolated RNA underwent reverse transcription, so sequencing captured expressed TCRB transcripts. TCRdb's copy holds only in-frame clones and misses some; the assay was immunoSEQ multiplex PCR. The sample records about 620,000 clones, around 15% being singletons. Sequenced material: naive CD4+ T cells from blood. The receptor source for this set is a young man in good health.

The rearrangement joins TRBV7-2 to TRBJ2-7; TRBD2 agrees at 14 bases. This CDR3 spans 15 amino acids. After removal of 5 bases from V and 3 bases from J, the junction contained 3 bases not matched to a gene. CDR1 SGHTA and CDR2 FQGNSA come from the germline V gene. The CDR3 sequence: CASSIGTSGSYEQYF. The CDR3 region has the DNA TGTGCCAGCAGCATCGGGACTAGCGGGAGCTACGAGCAGTACTTC.

The table lists this clone with a few counts. The chain carries TRBV12-5 and TRBJ2-7, with a weak D call TRBD1 (6 bases). Trimming removed 6 bases at V and 7 bases at J, with 10 bases between. CDR3 length equals 11 residues. Germline V gene data show CDR1 as LGHNT and CDR2 as FRNRAP. Here the CDR3 reads CASGIDREQYF. CDR3 nucleotides: TGTGCTAGTGGCATAGACAGGGAGCAGTACTTC.

The gene calls are TRBV18 and TRBJ2-7, with 8 bases fitting TRBD1. V dropped 2 bases and J dropped 3; count of bases not matched to a gene: 3. The CDR3 sequence is 14 residues long. Germline V gene data show CDR1 as KGHSH and CDR2 as LQKENI. CDR3 DNA sequence: TGTGCCAGCTCACCAGCAGGGGGCAACTACGAGCAGTACTTC. It yields the protein CASSPAGGNYEQYF.

The rearrangement joins TRBV4-3 to TRBJ2-1, with D possibly being TRBD2 (6 bases). V dropped 3 bases and J dropped 10 bases, with 19 bases sitting between them. The CDR3 is 15 amino acids. Per germline, CDR1 LGHNA and CDR2 YSLEER. CDR3 coding DNA: TGCGCCAGCAGCCACGAAGACCGGGACTCCAGAGAGCAGTTCTTC. It specifies CASSHEDRDSREQFF.

This clone turned up a few times. The chain carries TRBV19 and TRBJ2-2, with 7 bases that match TRBD1. There are 15 residues in the CDR3. Germline CDR1 is LNHDA and CDR2 is SQIVND (reference sequence). Losses at the gene ends were 10 bases for V and 0 bases for J; bases not matched to a gene: 8. CDR3 loop: CATHWGQTNTGELFF. The CDR3 region has the DNA TGTGCCACCCACTGGGGACAGACGAACACCGGGGAGCTGTTTTTT.

This clone was detected only a few times. The V call is TRBV18, the J call TRBJ1-4; D is perhaps TRBD1 (5 bases). The CDR3 covers 14 residues. V lost 4 bases and J 4 bases, leaving 10 bases between the germline ends. The germline V gene encodes CDR1 KGHSH and CDR2 LQKENI. The CDR3 DNA follows: TGTGCCAGCTCACGACAGATGTTTAATGAAAAACTGTTTTTT. Translation gives CASSRQMFNEKLFF.

This chain joins TRBV18 and TRBJ2-2; no reliable D call. The V end was cut by 2 bases, the J end by 7 bases, with 5 bases between. Germline-derived CDR1 and CDR2 are KGHSH and LQKENI. The CDR3 totals 12 residues. CDR3 coding DNA: TGTGCCAGCTCACCATCGATCGGGGAGCTGTTTTTT. Amino acid sequence: CASSPSIGELFF.

This clone appeared a few times. The chain uses TRBV10-3 and TRBJ1-2; 11 bases are a match to TRBD1. Germline trimming cut 9 bases from V and 8 bases from J; bases unmatched to any gene: 11. The length of the CDR3 is 14 residues. Germline-derived CDR1 and CDR2 are ENHRY and SYGVKD. CDR3 residues: CAMTGQGASEGYTF. CDR3 sequence (DNA): TGTGCCATGACCGGACAGGGGGCGAGTGAGGGCTACACCTTC.

The V gene is TRBV7-2, the J gene TRBJ1-6; TRBD1 aligns across 7 bases. The CDR3 runs to 15 residues. Germline V gene data show CDR1 as SGHTA and CDR2 as FQGNSA. V shed 5 bases and J 7 bases; nucleotides not matched to a gene: 8. The CDR3 sequence is CASSVQGPRNSPLHF. The CDR3 nucleotides read TGTGCCAGCAGCGTACAGGGGCCACGGAATTCACCCCTCCACTTT.

The gene calls are TRBV9 and TRBJ1-1; perhaps TRBD1 as D (5 bases). The CDR3 is made up of 14 amino acids. Germline CDR1 is SGDLS and CDR2 is YYNGEE. V dropped 0 bases and J dropped 5 bases, with 11 bases sitting between them. The DNA for the CDR3 is TGTGCCAGCAGCGTAGTGGGGGAACGAACTGAAGCTTTCTTT. Translation gives CASSVVGERTEAFF.

This chain uses TRBV19 with TRBJ2-7, with D hard to call. Germline values: CDR1 LNHDA, CDR2 SQIVND (reference sequence). The V end lost 3 bases, the J end lost 3 bases, and 6 bases lay between the germline ends. The CDR3 consists of 12 residues. The CDR3, as DNA: TGTGCCAGTAGTATCATCGGCTACGAGCAGTACTTC. This gives the protein CASSIIGYEQYF.

This clone was seen more than once but under ten times. This chain uses TRBV7-2 with TRBJ1-5, with TRBD1 identical over 12 bases. Germline CDR1 SGHTA, CDR2 FQGNSA. The CDR3 length is 19 residues. V shed 4 bases and J 4 bases; nucleotides not matched to a gene: 14. The CDR3 bases are TGTGCCAGCAGCTCCCTCCCTGATTCGGGACAGGGGGCGAATCAGCCCCAGCATTTT. Translating it yields CASSSLPDSGQGANQPQHF. Filled out from reference TRBV7-2 and TRBJ1-5, the complete variable domain reads GAGVSQSPSNKVTEKGKDVELRCDPISGHTALYWYRQSLGQGLEFLIYFQGNSAPDKSGLPSDRFSAERTGGSVSTLTIQRTQQEDSAVYLCASSSLPDSGQGANQPQHFGDGTRLSIL.

This clone was counted a few times. The rearrangement uses TRBV7-3 and TRBJ2-1; TRBD1 matches at 8 bases. V was pared by 5 bases and J by 6 bases, with 6 bases of the junction left unmatched. The CDR3 spans 14 residues. In germline, CDR1 is SGHTA, CDR2 FQGTGA. The CDR3 protein is CASSLRGPPNEQFF. The CDR3 nucleotides read TGTGCCAGCAGCCTCAGGGGGCCTCCCAATGAGCAGTTCTTC.

This clone was counted a few times. The chain joins TRBV10-3 to TRBJ1-6, with TRBD1 matching over 8 bases. V lost 7 bases, J lost 10 bases, and 9 bases stayed unmatched. CDR3 length equals 14 residues. The germline CDR1 and CDR2 sequences are ENHRY and SYGVKD. The DNA of the CDR3 is TGTGCCATCAAGTCAGGGGGCAACGAGTCACCCCTCCACTTT. The encoded protein is CAIKSGGNESPLHF.